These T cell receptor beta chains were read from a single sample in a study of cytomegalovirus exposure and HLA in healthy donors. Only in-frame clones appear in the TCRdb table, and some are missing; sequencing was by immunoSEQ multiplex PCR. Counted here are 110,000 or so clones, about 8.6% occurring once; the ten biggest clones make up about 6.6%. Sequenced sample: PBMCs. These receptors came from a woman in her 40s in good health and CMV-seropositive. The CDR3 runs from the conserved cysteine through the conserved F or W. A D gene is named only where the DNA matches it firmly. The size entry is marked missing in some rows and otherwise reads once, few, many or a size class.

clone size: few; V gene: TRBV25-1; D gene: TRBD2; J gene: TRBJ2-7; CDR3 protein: CASSETSGGISSYEQYF; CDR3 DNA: TGTGCCAGCAGTGAGACTAGCGGGGGGATAAGCTCCTACGAGCAGTACTTC
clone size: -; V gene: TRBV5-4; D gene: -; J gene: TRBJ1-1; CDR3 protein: CASSNTEAKLDAFF; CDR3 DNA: TGTGCCAGCAGCAACACGGAGGCCAAACTTGACGCTTTCTTT
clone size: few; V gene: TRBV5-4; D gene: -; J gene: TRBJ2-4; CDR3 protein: CASSHYRDIQYF; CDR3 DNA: TGTGCCAGCAGTCATTACCGGGACATTCAGTACTTC
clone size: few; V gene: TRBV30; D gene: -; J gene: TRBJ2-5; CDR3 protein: CAWSPRETQYF; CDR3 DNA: TGTGCCTGGAGCCCTCGGGAGACCCAGTACTTC
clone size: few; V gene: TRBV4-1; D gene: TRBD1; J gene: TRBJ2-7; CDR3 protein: CASSQEADRGSYEQYF; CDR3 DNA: TGCGCCAGCAGCCAAGAGGCGGACAGGGGTTCCTACGAGCAGTACTTC
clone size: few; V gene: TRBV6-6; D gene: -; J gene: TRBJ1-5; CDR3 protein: CASRRQDSNQPQHF; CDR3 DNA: TGTGCCAGCAGGCGACAGGACTCTAATCAGCCCCAGCATTTT
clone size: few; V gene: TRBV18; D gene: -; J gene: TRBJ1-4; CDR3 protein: CASSPAEWANEKLFF; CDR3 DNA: TGTGCCAGCTCACCAGCGGAGTGGGCTAATGAAAAACTGTTTTTT
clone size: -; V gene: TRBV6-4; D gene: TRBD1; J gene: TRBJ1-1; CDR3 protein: CASTLGQGSTEAFF; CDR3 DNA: TGTGCCAGCACCCTTGGACAGGGGAGCACTGAAGCTTTCTTT
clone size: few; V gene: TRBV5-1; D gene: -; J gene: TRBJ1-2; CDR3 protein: CASSLGGGIRYGYTF; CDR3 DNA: TGCGCCAGCAGCTTGGGAGGGGGAATACGGTATGGCTACACCTTC
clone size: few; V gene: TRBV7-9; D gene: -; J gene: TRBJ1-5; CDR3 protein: CAAGGNQPQHF; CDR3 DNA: TGTGCCGCGGGGGGGAATCAGCCCCAGCATTTT
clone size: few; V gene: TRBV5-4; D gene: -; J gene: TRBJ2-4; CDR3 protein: CASSSSEKNIQYF; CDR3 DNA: TGTGCCAGCAGCTCGTCAGAAAAAAACATTCAGTACTTC
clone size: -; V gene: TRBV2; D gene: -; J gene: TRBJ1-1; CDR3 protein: CASSLRSGAALYLNTEAFF; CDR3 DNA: TGTGCCAGCAGTCTTAGGAGTGGGGCCGCCCTATACCTGAACACTGAAGCTTTCTTT
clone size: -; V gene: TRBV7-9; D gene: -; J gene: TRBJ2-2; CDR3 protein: CASSLPTGGQATGELFF; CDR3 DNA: TGTGCCAGCAGCTTACCGACGGGGGGCCAGGCCACCGGGGAGCTGTTTTTT
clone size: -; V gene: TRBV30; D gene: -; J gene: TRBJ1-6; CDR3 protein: CAWSGGVGNNSPLHF; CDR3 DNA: TGTGCCTGGAGCGGGGGAGTCGGGAATAATTCACCCCTCCACTTT
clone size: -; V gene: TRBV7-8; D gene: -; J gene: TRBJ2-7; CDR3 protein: CASSSGAGGFEQYF; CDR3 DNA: TGTGCCAGCAGCTCGGGGGCAGGGGGGTTCGAGCAGTACTTC
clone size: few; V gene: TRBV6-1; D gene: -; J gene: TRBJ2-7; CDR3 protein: CASARTLYEQYF; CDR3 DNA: TGTGCCAGCGCCCGGACACTATACGAGCAGTACTTC
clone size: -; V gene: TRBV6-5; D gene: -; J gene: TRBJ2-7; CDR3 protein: CASSNGIRVYEQYF; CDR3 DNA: TGTGCCAGCAGTAACGGTATCAGGGTTTACGAGCAGTACTTC
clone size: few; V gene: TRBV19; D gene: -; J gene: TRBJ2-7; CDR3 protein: CASSEVRGPTYEQYF; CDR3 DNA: TGTGCCAGTAGCGAGGTTAGGGGTCCCACCTACGAGCAGTACTTC
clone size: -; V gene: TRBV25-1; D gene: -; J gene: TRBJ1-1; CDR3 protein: CASSDIRQNTEAFF; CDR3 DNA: TGTGCCAGCAGTGACATCAGACAGAACACTGAAGCTTTCTTT
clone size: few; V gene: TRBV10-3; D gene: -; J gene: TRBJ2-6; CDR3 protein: CAIGPLAGGANVLTF; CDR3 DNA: TGTGCCATCGGGCCCCTGGCAGGTGGGGCCAACGTCCTGACTTTC
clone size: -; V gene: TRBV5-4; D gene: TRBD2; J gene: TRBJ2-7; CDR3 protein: CASSAGTNYEQYF; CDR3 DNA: TGTGCCAGCAGCGCCGGGACTAACTACGAGCAGTACTTC
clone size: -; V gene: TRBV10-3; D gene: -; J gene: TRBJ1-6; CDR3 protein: CAISGNRDNNSPLHF; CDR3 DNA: TGTGCCATCAGTGGAAATCGGGACAATAATTCACCCCTCCACTTT
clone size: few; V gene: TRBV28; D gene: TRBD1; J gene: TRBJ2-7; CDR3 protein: CASSRTGGYEQYF; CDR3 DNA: TGTGCCAGCAGCCGGACAGGGGGCTACGAGCAGTACTTC
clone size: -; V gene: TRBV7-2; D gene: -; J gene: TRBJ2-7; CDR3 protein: CASSPNQGSYEQYF; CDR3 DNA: TGTGCCAGCAGCCCAAACCAGGGGTCCTACGAGCAGTACTTC
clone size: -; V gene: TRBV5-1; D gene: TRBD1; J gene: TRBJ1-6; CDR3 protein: CASSLGQEDSPLHF; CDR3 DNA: TGCGCCAGCAGCTTAGGACAGGAAGATTCACCCCTCCACTTT
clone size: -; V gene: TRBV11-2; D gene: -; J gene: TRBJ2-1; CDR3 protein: CASTLGGSYNEQFF; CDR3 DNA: TGTGCCAGCACTTTGGGAGGCTCCTACAATGAGCAGTTCTTC
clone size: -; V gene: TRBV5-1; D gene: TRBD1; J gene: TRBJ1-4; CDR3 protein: CASASGTGGHATNEKLFF; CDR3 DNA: TGCGCCAGCGCCTCCGGGACAGGGGGCCATGCAACTAATGAAAAACTGTTTTTT
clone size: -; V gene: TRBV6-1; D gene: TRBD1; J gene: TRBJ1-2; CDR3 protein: CASTRDRAYGYTF; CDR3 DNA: TGTGCCAGTACACGTGACAGGGCCTATGGCTACACCTTC
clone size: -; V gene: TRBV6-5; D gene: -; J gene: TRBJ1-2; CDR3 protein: CATSRAGGGYTF; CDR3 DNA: TGTGCCACCTCGAGGGCCGGCGGGGGCTACACCTTC
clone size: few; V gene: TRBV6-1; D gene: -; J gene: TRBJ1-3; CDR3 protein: CASSERGNTIYF; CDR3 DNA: TGTGCCAGCAGTGAACGGGGAAACACCATATATTTT
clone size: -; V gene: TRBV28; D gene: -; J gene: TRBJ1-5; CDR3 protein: CASRPAASQPQHF; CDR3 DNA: TGTGCCAGCAGACCGGCGGCTAGCCAGCCCCAGCATTTT
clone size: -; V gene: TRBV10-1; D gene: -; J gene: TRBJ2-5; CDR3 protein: CASSERGTEETQYF; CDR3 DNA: TGCGCCAGCAGTGAGAGGGGGACGGAAGAGACCCAGTACTTC
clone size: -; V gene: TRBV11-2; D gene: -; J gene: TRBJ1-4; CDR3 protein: CASSPWTAYEKLFF; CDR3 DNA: TGTGCCAGCAGCCCCTGGACTGCGTATGAAAAACTGTTTTTT
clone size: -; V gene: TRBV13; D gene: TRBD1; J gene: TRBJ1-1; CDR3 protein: CASSLVIRDSPKAFF; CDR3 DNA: TGTGCCAGCAGCTTAGTAATTCGGGACAGCCCAAAAGCTTTCTTT
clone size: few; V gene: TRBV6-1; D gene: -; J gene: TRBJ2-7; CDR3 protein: CASKQGTYEQYF; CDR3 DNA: TGTGCCAGCAAACAGGGCACCTACGAGCAGTACTTC
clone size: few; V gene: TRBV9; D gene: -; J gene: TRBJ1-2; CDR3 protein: CASSAGGRLWLTF; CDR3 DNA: TGTGCCAGCAGCGCGGGGGGCCGCCTCTGGCTAACCTTC